The source of this T cell receptor (beta chain) is a study of blood T cell repertoires in COVID-19. Study details: The study drew acute and convalescent COVID-19 samples from the United States, Italy and Spain. T cells, B-cell-depleted T cells, or PBMCs supplied cDNA or gDNA.

Enrollment of patients from Seattle took place during active infection, with longitudinal follow-up. Trimming cost V 8 bases and J 2 bases, with 16 bases left between them. The germline V gene encodes CDR1 SGHTA and CDR2 FQGNSA. The CDR3 extends over 15 amino acids. Libraries were prepared by immunoSEQ multiplex PCR; TCRdb keeps only in-frame clonotypes and omits some of them. The data show roughly 150,000 clones, with about 92% seen just once and 1.5% to 2.5% held by the top ten. Material: peripheral blood. The TCR comes from a woman aged 60-75 years with COVID-19, enrolled during active disease. The J gene is TRBJ2-1, the V gene TRBV7-2, with a weak D call TRBD2 (6 bases). In nucleotides, the CDR3 is TGTGCCAGCTCAATTGTCGCGGGGACCTACAATGAGCAGTTCTTC. It codes for CASSIVAGTYNEQFF.